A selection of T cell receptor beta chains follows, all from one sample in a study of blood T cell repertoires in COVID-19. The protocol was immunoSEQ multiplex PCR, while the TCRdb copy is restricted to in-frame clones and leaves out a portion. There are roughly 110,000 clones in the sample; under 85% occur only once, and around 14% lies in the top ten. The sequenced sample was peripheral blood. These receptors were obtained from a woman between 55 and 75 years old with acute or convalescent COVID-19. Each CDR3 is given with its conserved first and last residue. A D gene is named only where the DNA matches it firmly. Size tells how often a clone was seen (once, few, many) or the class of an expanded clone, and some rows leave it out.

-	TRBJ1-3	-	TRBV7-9	TGTGCCAGCAACGCTTTACTTCTGGAGGCTACTGGAAACACCATATATTTT	CASNALLLEATGNTIYF
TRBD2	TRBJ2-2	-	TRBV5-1	TGCGCCAGTCTAGGGGGGACTAGCGGTTCCGGGGAGCTGTTTTTT	CASLGGTSGSGELFF
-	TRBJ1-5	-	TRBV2	TGTGCCAGCAGTGTGTTACAGGGAGGCAATCAGCCCCAGCATTTT	CASSVLQGGNQPQHF
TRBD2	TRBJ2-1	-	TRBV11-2	TGTGCCAGCAGCCGGAGGCTAGCGGGGATATCCTACAATGAGCAGTTCTTC	CASSRRLAGISYNEQFF
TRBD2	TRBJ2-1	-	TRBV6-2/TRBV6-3	TGTGCCAGCAGTTATTTGGGTAGCGGGAGATCGGGGCAGTTCTTC	CASSYLGSGRSGQFF
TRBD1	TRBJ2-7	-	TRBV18	TGTGCCAGCTCACGAATGGGACAGGGTGACGAGCAGTACTTC	CASSRMGQGDEQYF
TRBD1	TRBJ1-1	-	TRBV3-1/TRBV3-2	TGTGCCAGCAGCCAACCCGACAGGGTCACTGAAGCTTTCTTT	CASSQPDRVTEAFF
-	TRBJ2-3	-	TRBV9	TGTGCCAGCAGCGCAAGCACAGATACGCAGTATTTT	CASSASTDTQYF
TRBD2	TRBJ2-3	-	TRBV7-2	TGTGCCAGCAGCTATCCGGCGGGGGGGGCGGATACGCAGTATTTT	CASSYPAGGADTQYF
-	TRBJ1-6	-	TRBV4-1	TGCGCCAGCAGCCATGGGGAGGGGATGGGAACCCTCCACTTT	CASSHGEGMGTLHF
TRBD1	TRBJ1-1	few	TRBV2	TGTGCCAGCAGTTCACAGGGGGATTACACTGAAGCTTTCTTT	CASSSQGDYTEAFF
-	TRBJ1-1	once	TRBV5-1	TGCGCCAGCAGCGGGGTGGGGGCTGACACTGAAGCTTTCTTT	CASSGVGADTEAFF
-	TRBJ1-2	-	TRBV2	TGTGCCAGCAGTGAAGCGTTAAGGGGGGGCTACACCTTC	CASSEALRGGYTF
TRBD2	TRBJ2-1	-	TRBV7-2	TGTGCCAGCAGCTCCCTTGGGACTAGCGGTTACAATGAGCAGTTCTTC	CASSSLGTSGYNEQFF
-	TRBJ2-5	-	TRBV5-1	TGCGCCAGCAGCTCTGGGCCAGGGGAAGAGACCCAGTACTTC	CASSSGPGEETQYF
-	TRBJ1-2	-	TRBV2	TGTGCCAGCAGTGACCGACAGGAGCGTAACTATGGCTACACCTTC	CASSDRQERNYGYTF
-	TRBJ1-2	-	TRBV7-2	TGTGCCAGCAGCCCTGGGACTGGCCCCGGGATTTATGGCTACACCTTC	CASSPGTGPGIYGYTF
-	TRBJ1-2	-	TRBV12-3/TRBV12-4	TGTGCCAGCAGTCGGGACACCCTCGGAGGCTACACCTTC	CASSRDTLGGYTF
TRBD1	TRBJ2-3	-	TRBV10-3	TGTGCCATCAGTGCCCCGGGACAGGCGGCAGATACGCAGTATTTT	CAISAPGQAADTQYF
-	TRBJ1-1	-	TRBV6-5	TGTGCCAGCAGTATCAGGGTTACGAACACTGAAGCTTTCTTT	CASSIRVTNTEAFF
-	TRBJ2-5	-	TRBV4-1	TGCGCCAGCAGCCAAGATGCACGGCAGGGGACATACCAAGAGACCCAGTACTTC	CASSQDARQGTYQETQYF
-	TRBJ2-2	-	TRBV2	TGTGCCAGCAGTGCCCAGGGTACCGGGGAGCTGTTTTTT	CASSAQGTGELFF
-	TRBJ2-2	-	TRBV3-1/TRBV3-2	TGTGCCAGCAGCCCAGGACAGTTTTACACCGGGGAGCTGTTTTTT	CASSPGQFYTGELFF